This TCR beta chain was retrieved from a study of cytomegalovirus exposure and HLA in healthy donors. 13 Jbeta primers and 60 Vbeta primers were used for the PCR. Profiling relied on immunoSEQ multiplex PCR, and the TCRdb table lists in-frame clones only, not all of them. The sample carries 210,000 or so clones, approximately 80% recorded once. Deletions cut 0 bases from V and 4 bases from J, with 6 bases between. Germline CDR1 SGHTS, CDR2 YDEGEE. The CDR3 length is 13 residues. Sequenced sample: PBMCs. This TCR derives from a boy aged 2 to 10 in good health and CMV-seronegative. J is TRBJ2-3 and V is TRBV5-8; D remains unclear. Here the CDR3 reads CASSLARPDTQYF. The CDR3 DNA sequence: TGTGCCAGCAGCTTGGCCCGTCCAGATACGCAGTATTTT.